The next 17 T cell receptor beta chains were all read from a single sample in a study of CD8 T cells in ankylosing spondylitis. The study's findings and limits: What seemed typical of ankylosing spondylitis blood was a TCR beta motif built from several highly homologous variants.

Their specific antigens are unknown. MiXCR was run by TCRdb on the 5' RACE reads, yielding one entry per CDR3 protein. This table holds hundreds of thousands of distinct CDR3 sequences, roughly 26% found once. Sequencing used blood, either unsorted or a sorted T cell fraction (not recorded which). Every receptor here comes from a male donor with ankylosing spondylitis.

This chain uses TRBV18 with TRBJ2-1; D unclear. The V gene's germline CDR1 is KGHSH and CDR2 LQKENI. This CDR3 spans 14 amino acids. V was cut by 2 bases and J by 5 bases, with 10 bases left in between. CDR3 protein: CASSPGFLDNEQFF. In nucleotides, the CDR3 is TGTGCCAGCTCACCAGGATTCCTAGACAATGAGCAGTTCTTC.

The chain uses TRBV5-1 and TRBJ1-3, with D unclear. Per germline, CDR1 SGHRS and CDR2 YFSETQ. V lost 0 bases, J lost 0 bases, and 13 bases lay in between. The CDR3 consists of 17 residues. For the CDR3, the DNA is TGCGCCAGCAGCTTGGGGTCGTCCGGATTCTCTGGAAACACCATATATTTT. Protein product: CASSLGSSGFSGNTIYF. Full variable domain (outside the CDR3, taken from reference TRBV5-1 and TRBJ1-3): KAGVTQTPRYLIKTRGQQVTLSCSPISGHRSVSWYQQTPGQGLQFLFEYFSETQRNKGNFPGRFSGRQFSNSRSEMNVSTLELGDSALYLCASSLGSSGFSGNTIYFGEGSWLTVV.

The chain couples TRBV6-1 to TRBJ1-4; 9 positions match TRBD1. The CDR3 length is 15 residues. The V segment lost 6 bases and the J segment 5 bases; nucleotides outside the gene matches: 7. Germline V gene lookup returns CDR1 MNHNS and CDR2 SASEGT. The DNA for the CDR3 is TGTGCCAGCAGGCTCACAGGGGGCTTCAATGAAAAACTGTTTTTT. Protein product: CASRLTGGFNEKLFF.

There are a few counts of this clonotype. The chain joins TRBV5-1 to TRBJ2-1, with TRBD2 matching 7 bases. CDR3 length equals 12 residues. V shed 1 base, J shed 10 bases, and the junction held 2 bases outside the gene matches. Germline CDR1 SGHRS, CDR2 YFSETQ. The DNA of the CDR3 is TGCGCCAGCAGCTTGAGGGAGGGAGAGCAGTTCTTC. Protein sequence: CASSLREGEQFF.

This clonotype was counted only a few times. The gene calls are TRBV7-6 and TRBJ2-1; D remains unclear. There are 12 residues in the CDR3. The germline V gene has CDR1 SGHVS and CDR2 FNYEAQ. V lost 1 base to trimming and J lost 8 bases, with 6 bases between them. CDR3: CASSLVSDEQFF. The CDR3 region has the DNA TGTGCCAGCAGCTTAGTAAGCGATGAGCAGTTCTTC.

The CDR3 protein is CASSREVTYNEQFF. For the CDR3, the DNA is TGTGCCAGCAGCCGCGAGGTTACGTACAATGAGCAGTTCTTC. The rearrangement joins TRBV11-2 to TRBJ2-1; D is ambiguous. The CDR3 consists of 14 residues. The V and J ends lost 5 bases and 4 bases respectively, with 12 bases between them. In germline, CDR1 is SGHAT, CDR2 FQNNGV.

The chain is built from TRBV12-3 or TRBV12-4 and TRBJ2-1; 11 positions match TRBD2. The CDR3 length is 16 residues. Trimming at V came to 3 bases and at J to 6 bases, leaving 7 bases not matched to a gene. The CDR3 DNA is TGTGCCAGCAGTTTCGAAGGGACTAGCGGACCCAATGAGCAGTTCTTC. Its translation: CASSFEGTSGPNEQFF.

The CDR3 loop is CASSPDGAPFYNEQFF. DNA of the CDR3: TGTGCCAGCTCACCCGACGGGGCGCCTTTCTACAATGAGCAGTTCTTC. The chain has TRBV18 and TRBJ2-1; D is tentatively TRBD1 or TRBD2 (5 bases each). Germline assignment: CDR1 KGHSH and CDR2 LQKENI. V lost 3 bases and J lost 3, with 15 bases in between. The CDR3 is 16 residues long.

The chain recombines TRBV20-1 with TRBJ2-1; 8 bases match TRBD2. This CDR3 is 14 amino acids long. Losses at the gene ends were 8 bases for V and 8 bases for J; bases not matched to a gene: 14. The germline gives CDR1 DFQATT, CDR2 SNEGSKA (reference sequence). The CDR3 sequence is CSSPGGVVHDEQFF. As DNA, the CDR3 is TGCAGTTCACCGGGGGGGGTGGTCCACGATGAGCAGTTCTTC.

The V call is TRBV18, the J call TRBJ1-1; 8 positions agree with TRBD1. The J segment lost 3 bases and the V segment lost 5 bases, leaving 8 bases of the junction unmatched. Germline CDR1 and CDR2: KGHSH and LQKENI. This CDR3 has 15 amino acids. The CDR3 loop is CASSIRPDRDTEAFF. DNA of the CDR3: TGTGCCAGCTCAATCCGGCCGGACAGGGACACTGAAGCTTTCTTT.

The rearrangement uses TRBV3-1 and TRBJ2-5; 12 positions agree with TRBD2. The V and J ends lost 0 bases and 4 bases, in that order; junction bases with no gene match: 12. Germline-derived CDR1 and CDR2 are LGHDT and YNNKEL (reference sequence). CDR3 length equals 19 residues. Written as DNA, the CDR3 is TGTGCCAGCAGCCAAGATCTCGGGACTAGCGGGTATCTCGGAGAGACCCAGTACTTC. Its protein product is CASSQDLGTSGYLGETQYF.

This chain connects TRBV6-1 to TRBJ1-6; a possible D gene is TRBD1 (6 bases). The germline CDR1 and CDR2 sequences are MNHNS and SASEGT. V was pared by 8 bases and J by 5 bases, with 13 bases between. CDR3 size: 14 residues. The CDR3 coding sequence is TGTGCCAGCGAATTGGGGGCCGATAATTCACCCCTCCACTTT. Translated, it gives CASELGADNSPLHF.

This clonotype was recorded a few times. The chain uses TRBV20-1 and TRBJ2-5; TRBD2 agrees at 9 bases. The V gene's germline CDR1 is DFQATT and CDR2 SNEGSKA (reference sequence). The CDR3 extends over 14 amino acids. V gave up 2 bases and J gave up 5 bases; unmatched junction bases: 6. The chain's CDR3 is CSARRPSGVETQYF. The DNA for the CDR3 is TGCAGTGCTAGACGGCCTAGCGGGGTGGAGACCCAGTACTTC.

This clonotype was counted only a few times. The rearrangement links TRBV6-1 to TRBJ1-1, with D uncertain. There are 13 residues in the CDR3. Germline V gives CDR1 MNHNS, CDR2 SASEGT. For the CDR3, the DNA is TGTGCTACGGGTCCGGCAGGAAACACTGAAGCTTTCTTT. Protein sequence: CATGPAGNTEAFF.

This clonotype has more than one count but fewer than ten. The chain is built from TRBV6-1 and TRBJ2-1; 9 nucleotides match TRBD1. Germline loops: CDR1 MNHNS, CDR2 SASEGT. J lost 4 bases, V lost 8 bases, and 9 bases had no gene match. This CDR3 is built from 15 residues. The DNA for the CDR3 is TGTGCCAGCTTGCCCGGACAGGGGCGGTACAATGAGCAGTTCTTC. It yields the protein CASLPGQGRYNEQFF.

The chain joins TRBV18 to TRBJ2-7; D ambiguous. The CDR3 covers 12 residues. Per germline, CDR1 KGHSH and CDR2 LQKENI. V lost 6 bases to trimming and J lost 3 bases, with 9 bases between them. CDR3 DNA: TGTGCCAGCTCCTCCGAAGTCTACGAGCAGTACGTC. This gives the protein CASSSEVYEQYV.

This clonotype has more than one count but fewer than ten. This chain uses TRBV5-1 with TRBJ2-5; 7 bases align to TRBD2. CDR1 is SGHRS and CDR2 is YFSETQ in the germline V gene. The V segment lost 7 bases and the J segment 2 bases; nucleotides outside the gene matches: 11. This CDR3 is built from 15 residues. The CDR3, as DNA: TGCGCCAGCCGTCTAGCGGTCGGAGAACAAGAGACCCAGTACTTC. Its translation: CASRLAVGEQETQYF.